The TCR beta chain under discussion was sequenced for a study of identical twins. Findings and limits, study-wide: Models underpredicted monozygotic twin sharing of out-of-frame TCR alpha.

Healthy Caucasian donors formed the entire cohort. Germline CDR1 and CDR2: WSHSY and SAAADI. This CDR3 is 16 amino acids long. The V gene end was trimmed by 7 bases and the J gene end by 1 base; junction bases not matched to a gene: 12. Details on this clonotype: Its antigen is not known.

TCRdb analysed the 5' RACE reads with MiXCR anew, one entry per CDR3 protein. The sample consists of 210,000 or so distinct CDR3 sequences, 15% to 20% of them appearing once. These data were likewise used in another study, on T cells expressing NK-cell markers. That work adds: Several experiments employed an anti-gamma-delta TCR antibody to confine sorting to alpha-beta TCR T cells. Researchers report these clonotypes also headed the CD3+CD56-NKG2C+ fraction in a few donors.

This receptor was obtained from a woman aged 18-29 years in good health. The V call is TRBV10-2, the J call TRBJ1-1; 7 bases map to TRBD1. The sequencing input was CD8+ T cells sorted from blood. CDR3 protein: CASMRDSGGKNTEAFF. CDR3 nucleotide sequence: TGCGCCAGCATGAGGGACAGCGGTGGGAAGAACACTGAAGCTTTCTTT.